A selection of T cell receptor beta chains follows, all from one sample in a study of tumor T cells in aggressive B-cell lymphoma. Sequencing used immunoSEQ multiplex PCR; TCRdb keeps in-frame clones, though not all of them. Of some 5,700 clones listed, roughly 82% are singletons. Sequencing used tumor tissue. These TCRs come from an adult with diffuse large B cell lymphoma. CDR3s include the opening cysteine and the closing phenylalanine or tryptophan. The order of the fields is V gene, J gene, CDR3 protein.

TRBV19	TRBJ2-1	CAAGYGFEQFF
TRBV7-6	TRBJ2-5	CASSAMGGIQETQYF
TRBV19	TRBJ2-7	CASSIEGGPSYEQYF
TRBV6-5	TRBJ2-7	CAVLARDTSYEQYF
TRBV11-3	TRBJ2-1	CASSLQGVSYNEQFF
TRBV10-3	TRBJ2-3	CAITDPRSTDTQYF
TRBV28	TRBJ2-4	CASSEGQRKNIQYF
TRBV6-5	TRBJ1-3	CASSTQGAGGNTIYF
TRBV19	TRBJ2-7	CASKEAESYEQYF
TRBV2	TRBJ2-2	CASSETTGELFF
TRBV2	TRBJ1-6	CASNDRGDNSPLHF
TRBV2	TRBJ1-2	CASVQATSNYGYTF
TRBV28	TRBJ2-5	CASSLRVPRETQYF
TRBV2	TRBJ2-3	CASRRTSTDTQYF
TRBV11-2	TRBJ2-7	CASRSGLAGSYEQYF
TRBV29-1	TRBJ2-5	CSGGDRGLETQYF
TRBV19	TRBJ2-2	CASSTTSGRSRIRELFF
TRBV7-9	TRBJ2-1	CASSSPGLAGAEQFF
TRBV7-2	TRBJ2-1	CASSPTTPTSGRLYNEQFF
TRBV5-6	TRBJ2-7	CASSSVGRGDEQYF
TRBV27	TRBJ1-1	CASSLRGGTEAFF
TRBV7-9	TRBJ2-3	CASSALEAGYTDTQYF
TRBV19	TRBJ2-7	CASSTRDRSSYEQYF
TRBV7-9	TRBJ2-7	CASSRDNYEQYF
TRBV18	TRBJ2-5	CASSPLDRVGETQYF
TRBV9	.	CASSVEGQLDEQYF
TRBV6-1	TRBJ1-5	CASSEGATVPQHF
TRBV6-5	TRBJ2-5	CASSYGTGELGTQYF
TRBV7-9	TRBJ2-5	CASSLAGGLETQYF
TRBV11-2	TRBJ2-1	CTSSLSPSSYNEQFF
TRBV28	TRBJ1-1	CASVPVGITEAFF
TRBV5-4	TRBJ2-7	CASSLDPGDEQYF
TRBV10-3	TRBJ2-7	CAISATSYEQYF
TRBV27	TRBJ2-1	CASSLNRAGKIEQFF
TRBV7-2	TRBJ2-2	CTSSLAAYTRELFF